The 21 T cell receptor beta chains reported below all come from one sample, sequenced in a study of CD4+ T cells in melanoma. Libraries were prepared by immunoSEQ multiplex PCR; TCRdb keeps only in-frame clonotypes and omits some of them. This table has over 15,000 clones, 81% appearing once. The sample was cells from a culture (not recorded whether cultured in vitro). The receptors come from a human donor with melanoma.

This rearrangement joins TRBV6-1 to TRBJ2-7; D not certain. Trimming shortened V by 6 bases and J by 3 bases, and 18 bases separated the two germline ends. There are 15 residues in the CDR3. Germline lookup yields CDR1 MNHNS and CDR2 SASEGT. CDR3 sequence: CASSPVGPVGYEQYF. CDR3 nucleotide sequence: TGTGCCAGCAGCCCCGTTGGCCCGGTAGGCTACGAGCAGTACTTC.

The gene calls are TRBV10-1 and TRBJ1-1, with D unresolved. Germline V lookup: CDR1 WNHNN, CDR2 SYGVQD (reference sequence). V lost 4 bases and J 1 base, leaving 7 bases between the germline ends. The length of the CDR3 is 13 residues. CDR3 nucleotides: TGCGCCAGCAGTGTGGACGCGAACACTGAAGCTTTCTTT. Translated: CASSVDANTEAFF.

CDR3 sequence reads: CAWATKGRGTDTQYF. CDR3 DNA: TGTGCCTGGGCAACTAAGGGGAGGGGTACAGATACGCAGTATTTT. The chain has TRBV30 and TRBJ2-3, with 7 bases lining up with TRBD2. V lost 5 bases to trimming and J lost 3 bases; unmatched junction nucleotides: 11. Germline CDR1 GTSNPN, CDR2 SVGIG (reference sequence). The CDR3 has 15 amino acids.

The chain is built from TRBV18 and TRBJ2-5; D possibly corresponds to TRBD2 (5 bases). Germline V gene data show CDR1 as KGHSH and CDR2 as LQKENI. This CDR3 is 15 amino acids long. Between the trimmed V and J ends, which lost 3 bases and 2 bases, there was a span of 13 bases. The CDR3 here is CASSPTGSEQETQYF. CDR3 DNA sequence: TGTGCCAGCTCACCGACGGGGTCGGAACAAGAGACCCAGTACTTC.

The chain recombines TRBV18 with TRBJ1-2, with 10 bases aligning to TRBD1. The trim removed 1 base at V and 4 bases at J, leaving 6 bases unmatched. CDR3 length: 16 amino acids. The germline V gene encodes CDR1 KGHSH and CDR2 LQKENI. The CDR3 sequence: CASSPLGTGVIYGYTF. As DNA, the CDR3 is TGTGCCAGCTCACCACTTGGGACAGGGGTTATCTATGGCTACACCTTC.

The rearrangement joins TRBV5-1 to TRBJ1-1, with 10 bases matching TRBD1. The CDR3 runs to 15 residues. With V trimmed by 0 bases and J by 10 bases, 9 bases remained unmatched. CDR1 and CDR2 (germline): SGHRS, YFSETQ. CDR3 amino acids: CASSLALGQGGPAFF. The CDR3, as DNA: TGCGCCAGCAGCTTGGCCCTTGGACAGGGGGGCCCAGCTTTCTTT.

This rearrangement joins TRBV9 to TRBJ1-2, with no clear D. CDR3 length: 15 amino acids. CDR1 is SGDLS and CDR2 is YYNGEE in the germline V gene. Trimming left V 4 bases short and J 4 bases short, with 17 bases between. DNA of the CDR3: TGTGCCAGCAGCCCTCATTTGGGCCCTTCCTATGGCTACACCTTC. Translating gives CASSPHLGPSYGYTF.

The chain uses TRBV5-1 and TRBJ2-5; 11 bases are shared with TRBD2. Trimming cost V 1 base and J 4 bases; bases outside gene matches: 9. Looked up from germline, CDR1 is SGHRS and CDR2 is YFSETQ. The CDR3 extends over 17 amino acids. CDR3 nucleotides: TGCGCCAGCAGCTTGCCCTTAGCGGGGGGGCCTGGAGAGACCCAGTACTTC. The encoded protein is CASSLPLAGGPGETQYF.

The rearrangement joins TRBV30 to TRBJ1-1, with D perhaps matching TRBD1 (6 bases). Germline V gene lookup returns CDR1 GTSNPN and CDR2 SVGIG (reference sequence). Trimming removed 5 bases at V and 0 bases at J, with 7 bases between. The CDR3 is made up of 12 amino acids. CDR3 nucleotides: TGTGCCTGGGGACAGATGAACACTGAAGCTTTCTTT. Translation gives CAWGQMNTEAFF.

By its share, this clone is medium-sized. The CDR3, as DNA: TGTGCCAGCAGCTTAGTTGGAGGGTATCCCGAGCAGTACTTC. Its protein product is CASSLVGGYPEQYF. The chain couples TRBV7-9 to TRBJ2-7; tentatively, D is TRBD2 (6 bases). Germline V gene lookup returns CDR1 SEHNR and CDR2 FQNEAQ (reference sequence). V shed 1 base and J shed 6 bases, with 13 bases lying between them. This CDR3 region has 14 residues.

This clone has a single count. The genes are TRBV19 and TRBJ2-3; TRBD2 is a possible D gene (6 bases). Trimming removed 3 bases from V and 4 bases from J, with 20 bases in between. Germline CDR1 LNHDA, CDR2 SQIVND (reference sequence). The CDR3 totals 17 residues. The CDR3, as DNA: TGTGCCAGTAGTATTTTGGCGGCGTTAGCGGAGGCAGATACGCAGTATTTT. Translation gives CASSILAALAEADTQYF.

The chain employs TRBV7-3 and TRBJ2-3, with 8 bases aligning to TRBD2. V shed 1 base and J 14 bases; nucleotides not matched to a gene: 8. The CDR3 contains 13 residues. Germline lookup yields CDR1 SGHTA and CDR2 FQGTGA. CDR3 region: CASSLNSGGARYF. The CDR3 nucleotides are TGTGCCAGCAGCTTAAATTCCGGGGGGGCGAGGTATTTT.

This chain's CDR3 is CASSYGGGAEFYGYTF. Written as DNA, the CDR3 is TGTGCCAGCAGTTACGGGGGGGGCGCTGAATTCTATGGCTACACCTTC. The V gene is TRBV6-5, the J gene TRBJ1-2, with D perhaps TRBD1 (6 bases). The length of the CDR3 is 16 residues. Trimming left V 2 bases short and J 4 bases short, with 17 bases between. In germline, CDR1 is MNHEY, CDR2 SVGAGI.

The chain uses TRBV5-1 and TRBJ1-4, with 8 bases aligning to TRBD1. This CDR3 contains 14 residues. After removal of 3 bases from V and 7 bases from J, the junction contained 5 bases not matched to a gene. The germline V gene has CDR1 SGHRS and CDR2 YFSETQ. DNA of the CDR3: TGCGCCAGCAGCTCAGGGGGCGCGGCTGAAAAACTGTTTTTT. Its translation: CASSSGGAAEKLFF.

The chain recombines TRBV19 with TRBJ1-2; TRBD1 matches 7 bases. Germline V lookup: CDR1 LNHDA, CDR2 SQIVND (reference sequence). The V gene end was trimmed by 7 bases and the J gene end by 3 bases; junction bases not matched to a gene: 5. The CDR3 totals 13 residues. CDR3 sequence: CASMRGLHYGYTF. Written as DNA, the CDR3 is TGTGCCAGTATGAGGGGGCTTCACTATGGCTACACCTTC.

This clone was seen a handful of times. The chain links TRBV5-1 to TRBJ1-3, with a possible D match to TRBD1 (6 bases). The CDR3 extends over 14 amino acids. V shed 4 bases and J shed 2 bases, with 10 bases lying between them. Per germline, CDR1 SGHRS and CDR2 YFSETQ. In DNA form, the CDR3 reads TGCGCCAGCAGCAAACAGGGCACTGGAAACACCATATATTTT. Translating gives CASSKQGTGNTIYF.

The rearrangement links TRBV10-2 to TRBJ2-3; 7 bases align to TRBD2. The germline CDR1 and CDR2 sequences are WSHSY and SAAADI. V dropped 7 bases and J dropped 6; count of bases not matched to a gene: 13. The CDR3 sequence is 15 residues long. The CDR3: CASNAGTGEGDTQYF. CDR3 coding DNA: TGCGCCAGCAACGCGGGTACGGGGGAGGGGGATACGCAGTATTTT.

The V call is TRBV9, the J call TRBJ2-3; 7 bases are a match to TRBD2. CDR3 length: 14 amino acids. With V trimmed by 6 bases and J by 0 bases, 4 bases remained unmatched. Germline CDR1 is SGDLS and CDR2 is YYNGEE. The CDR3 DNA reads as TGTGCCAGCAACCGGGGGGATAGCACAGATACGCAGTATTTT. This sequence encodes CASNRGDSTDTQYF.

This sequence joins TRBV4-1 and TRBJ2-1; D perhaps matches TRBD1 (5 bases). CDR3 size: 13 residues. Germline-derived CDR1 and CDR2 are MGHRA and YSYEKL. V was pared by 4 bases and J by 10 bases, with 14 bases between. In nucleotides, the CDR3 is TGCGCCAGCAGCCGTGACAGAGGACGAGAGCAGTTCTTC. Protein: CASSRDRGREQFF.

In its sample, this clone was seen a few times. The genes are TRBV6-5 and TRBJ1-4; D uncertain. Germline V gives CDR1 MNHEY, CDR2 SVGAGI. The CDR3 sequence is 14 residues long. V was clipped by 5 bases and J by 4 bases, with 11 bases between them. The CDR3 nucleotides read TGTGCCAGCAGTCAGTATCCCGGTAATGAAAAACTGTTTTTT. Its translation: CASSQYPGNEKLFF.

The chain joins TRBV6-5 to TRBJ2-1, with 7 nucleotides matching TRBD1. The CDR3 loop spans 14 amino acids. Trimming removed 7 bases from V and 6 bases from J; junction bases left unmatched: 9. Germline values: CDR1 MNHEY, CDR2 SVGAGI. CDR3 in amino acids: CASTRRQGFNEQFF. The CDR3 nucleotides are TGTGCCAGCACAAGACGACAGGGATTCAATGAGCAGTTCTTC.